The 29 T cell receptor beta chains in this list originate from one sample, sequenced in a study of regulatory T cells in long-lasting Graves disease (dated by TCRdb to the early 2020s). The label giving this sample's time point can be read as: newly diagnosed GD, antithyroid drugs for less than 3 months. For both TCR sequencing and RNA sequencing, RNA was extracted from PBMCs in TRIzol. The library came from multiplex PCR. TCRdb shows the sequencer as Illumina HiSeq 4000. To build TCR beta libraries, CDR3 regions were amplified by Arm-PCR using iRepertoire HTBI primers. Starting from the raw public reads, TCRdb applied fastp trimming at Q25, assembled clones with MiXCR and retained in-frame beta chains. Entries are consolidated by CDR3 protein sequence, retaining the most common genes and DNA. This sample gives 350,000 to 550,000 distinct CDR3 sequences in total; 14% of them show up just once. Roughly 18% of the sample is in the top ten clones.

This sample also belongs to another study, concerning T cells in Graves' hyperthyroidism and ophthalmopathy.

Sequenced material: peripheral blood mononuclear cells (PBMCs), taken at new diagnosis, from a patient treated with antithyroid drugs. The source of these receptors is a woman aged 45 to 65 with Graves disease. Donor details come from another sample of the same person, matched by shared clones.

In this sample, this clonotype turned up many times. The V gene is TRBV5-1, the J gene TRBJ2-1, with TRBD1 matching over 7 bases. V was clipped by 4 bases and J by 1 base; unmatched bases: 5. CDR1 SGHRS and CDR2 YFSETQ come from the germline V gene. The CDR3 has 15 amino acids. In DNA, the CDR3 is TGCGCCAGCAGCCCGACAGGGCAATCCTACAATGAGCAGTTCTTC. Translation gives CASSPTGQSYNEQFF.

This clonotype was observed at least ten times. This likely traces to a read error, being one base from a far larger clone. The V call is TRBV27, the J call TRBJ2-7; 8 bases fit TRBD1. Germline assignment: CDR1 MNHEY and CDR2 SMNVEV (reference sequence). The CDR3 extends over 17 amino acids. Trimming removed 5 bases from V and 4 bases from J; junction bases left unmatched: 16. CDR3 amino acids: CASSDSSRGTGKYEQYF. In DNA, the CDR3 is TGTGCCAGCAGTGATTCGAGTAGAGGGACAGGAAAATACGAGCAGTACTTC.

A few counts support this clonotype. The chain uses TRBV25-1 and TRBJ1-4; no definite D call. CDR3 length: 11 residues. From germline, CDR1 is MGHDK and CDR2 SYGVNS. V was clipped by 6 bases and J by 8 bases, with 7 bases between them. The CDR3 DNA reads as TGTGCCAGCAGGGGGTACGAAAAACTGTTTTTT. Amino acids: CASRGYEKLFF. Full variable domain (rest looked up from reference TRBV25-1 and TRBJ1-4): EADIYQTPRYLVIGTGKKITLECSQTMGHDKMYWYQQDPGMELHLIHYSYGVNSTEKGDLSSESTVSRIRTEHFPLTLESARPSHTSQYLCASRGYEKLFFGSGTQLSVL.

This clonotype came up many times. This sequence joins TRBV2 and TRBJ2-5; possibly TRBD1 for D (6 bases). Germline V gives CDR1 SNHLY, CDR2 FYNNEI. The V and J ends lost 11 bases and 3 bases respectively, with 28 bases between them. The CDR3 runs to 17 residues. The CDR3 sequence is CAGGRWSSLRLKETQYF. The CDR3 DNA reads as TGTGCCGGGGGCCGATGGTCCTCCCTTCGCCTAAAAGAGACCCAGTACTTC.

In this sample, this clonotype turned up many times. The chain employs TRBV20-1 and TRBJ2-3; 8 nucleotides match TRBD2. The CDR3 has 14 amino acids. Germline V gene data show CDR1 as DFQATT and CDR2 as SNEGSKA (reference sequence). After removal of 5 bases from V and 1 base from J, the junction contained 5 bases not matched to a gene. The CDR3 here is CSASSGGGTDTQYF. Here the CDR3 DNA reads TGCAGTGCTTCGAGCGGGGGTGGCACAGATACGCAGTATTTT.

This clonotype was seen repeatedly, ten times or more. The chain employs TRBV28 and TRBJ1-1, with D possibly TRBD1 on 6 matching bases. The CDR3 is made up of 14 amino acids. With 5 bases removed from V and 5 bases from J, the gap between germline ends came to 15 bases. Germline V gene sequence: CDR1 MDHEN, CDR2 SYDVKM. The CDR3 here is CASSPPGAQTEAFF. CDR3 DNA: TGTGCCAGCAGTCCCCCGGGGGCGCAGACTGAAGCTTTCTTT.

CDR3 nucleotide sequence: TGTGCCAGCAGCTTAGGGGACTACCTACACGAGCAGTTCTTC. This encodes CASSLGDYLHEQFF. The chain is built from TRBV7-3 and TRBJ2-1, with 7 bases aligning to TRBD2. V dropped 2 bases and J dropped 10; count of bases not matched to a gene: 8. This CDR3 spans 14 amino acids. CDR1 SGHTA and CDR2 FQGTGA come from the germline V gene.

This clonotype was observed many times. The chain recombines TRBV28 with TRBJ2-1, with D perhaps matching TRBD1 or TRBD2 (6 bases each). The CDR3 loop spans 13 amino acids. The V end was cut by 9 bases, the J end by 10 bases, with 19 bases between. CDR1 and CDR2 from the germline V gene are MDHEN and SYDVKM. This chain's CDR3 is CASRGGWAQEQFF. In nucleotides, the CDR3 is TGTGCCAGTCGAGGGGGGTGGGCCCAGGAGCAGTTCTTC.

This clonotype was recorded at least ten times. V usage is TRBV9 and J usage is TRBJ2-7; 8 nucleotides agree with TRBD1. After removal of 0 bases from V and 2 bases from J, the junction contained 4 bases not matched to a gene. Germline CDR1 and CDR2: SGDLS and YYNGEE. This CDR3 has 15 residues. CDR3 in DNA: TGTGCCAGCAGCGTAGGACAGGGGTTGACCTACGAGCAGTACTTC. Residues: CASSVGQGLTYEQYF.

In its sample, this clonotype was seen many times. V usage is TRBV7-3 and J usage is TRBJ2-5, with no clear D. Germline V gene sequence: CDR1 SGHTA, CDR2 FQGTGA. The V gene lost 1 base and the J gene lost 4 bases, with 7 bases spanning the gap. The CDR3 is 13 amino acids. The CDR3, as DNA: TGTGCCAGCAGCTTAATAGGGCGAGAGACCCAGTACTTC. It encodes CASSLIGRETQYF.

This clonotype was found many times. The chain is built from TRBV9 and TRBJ2-3; D perhaps matches TRBD1 (5 bases). Germline lookup yields CDR1 SGDLS and CDR2 YYNGEE. There are 11 residues in the CDR3. Trimming pared 3 bases from V and 6 bases from J, leaving 5 bases between. The CDR3 nucleotides are TGTGCCAGCAGCGCAGGGGATACGCAGTATTTT. Translation: CASSAGDTQYF.

The chain carries TRBV10-2 and TRBJ2-3; D is unclear. The V end was cut by 7 bases, the J end by 1 base, with 12 bases between. Germline V gene lookup returns CDR1 WSHSY and CDR2 SAAADI. The CDR3 totals 14 residues. CDR3 amino acids: CASTGDQGTDTQYF. The CDR3, as DNA: TGCGCCAGCACGGGTGATCAGGGCACAGATACGCAGTATTTT.

This clonotype showed up many times. The CDR3 DNA is TGTGCCAGCAGCCCCAATCCCGGGACACTCACCGGGGAGCTGTTTTTT. Translating it yields CASSPNPGTLTGELFF. The J gene is TRBJ2-2, the V gene TRBV7-8, with D possibly being TRBD1 (6 bases). V lost 5 bases to trimming and J lost 4 bases, with 17 bases between them. This CDR3 is 16 amino acids long. The germline V gene has CDR1 SGHVS and CDR2 FQNEAQ.

This clonotype was counted only a few times. V and J are TRBV6-2 or TRBV6-3 and TRBJ1-1; D perhaps matches TRBD1 (5 bases). Germline-derived CDR1 and CDR2 are MNHEY and SVGEGT. CDR3 size: 13 residues. Trimming left V 0 bases short and J 6 bases short, with 8 bases between. CDR3 sequence: CASSYSGVSEAFF. DNA of the CDR3: TGTGCCAGCAGTTACTCGGGGGTGTCTGAAGCTTTCTTT.

This clonotype showed up just a few times. The J gene is TRBJ2-2, the V gene TRBV2; D call uncertain. Trimming shortened V by 10 bases and J by 7 bases, and 13 bases separated the two germline ends. The CDR3 extends over 12 amino acids. Germline assignment: CDR1 SNHLY and CDR2 FYNNEI. CDR3 DNA: TGTGCCATCCAAGGGCATGTCGGGGAGCTGTTTTTT. Translating it yields CAIQGHVGELFF.

This rearrangement joins TRBV6-5 to TRBJ2-3; 8 bases fit TRBD2. CDR3 length: 18 residues. The V gene's germline CDR1 is MNHEY and CDR2 SVGAGI. Trimming took 2 bases from V and 2 from J; bases not matched to a gene: 12. CDR3 loop: CASSYTKLAEEDTDTQYF. The CDR3 nucleotides read TGTGCCAGCAGTTACACAAAACTAGCGGAGGAAGACACAGATACGCAGTATTTT.

This clonotype was counted at least ten times. The V call is TRBV7-8, the J call TRBJ2-3, with a possible D match to TRBD1 (5 bases). Germline-derived CDR1 and CDR2 are SGHVS and FQNEAQ. V lost 5 bases and J lost 0, with 12 bases in between. CDR3 length: 15 residues. The CDR3 nucleotides read TGTGCCAGCAGCACCCCCAGGGAAAGCACAGATACGCAGTATTTT. It yields the protein CASSTPRESTDTQYF.

The rearrangement uses TRBV4-1 and TRBJ2-1, with D possibly being TRBD2 (6 bases). This CDR3 spans 16 amino acids. Germline CDR1 is MGHRA and CDR2 is YSYEKL. Trimming took off 1 base at V and 7 bases at J, with 17 bases between the two ends. The CDR3 DNA follows: TGCGCCAGCAGCCAAGTTGCGGGACCCCCATCAAATGAGCAGTTCTTC. Residues: CASSQVAGPPSNEQFF.

There are many counts of this clonotype. The chain carries TRBV11-2 and TRBJ1-6; D gene ambiguous. The V gene lost 4 bases and the J gene lost 0 bases, with 7 bases spanning the gap. The CDR3 runs 15 residues. Germline lookup yields CDR1 SGHAT and CDR2 FQNNGV. The CDR3 is CASSSQSSYNSPLHF. CDR3 nucleotide sequence: TGTGCCAGCAGCTCACAGAGCTCCTATAATTCACCCCTCCACTTT. Full variable domain (missing parts from reference TRBV11-2 and TRBJ1-6): EAGVAQSPRYKIIEKRQSVAFWCNPISGHATLYWYQQILGQGPKLLIQFQNNGVVDDSQLPKDRFSAERLKGVDSTLKIQPAKLEDSAVYLCASSSQSSYNSPLHFGNGTRLTVT.

Regarding this clonotype: The CDR3 does not end in the conserved phenylalanine or tryptophan, so this is likely a read error. The CDR3 loop reads CASSLEGNYGYTI. In DNA form, the CDR3 reads TGCGCCAGCAGCTTGGAAGGGAACTATGGCTACACCATC. The rearrangement uses TRBV5-1 and TRBJ1-2; D unresolved. The CDR3 extends over 13 amino acids. CDR1 SGHRS and CDR2 YFSETQ come from the germline V gene. V dropped 0 bases and J dropped 2 bases, with 5 bases sitting between them.

This clonotype occurred many times. This chain joins TRBV12-3 or TRBV12-4 and TRBJ2-7; 8 positions match TRBD1. The CDR3 runs 14 residues. V lost 3 bases to trimming and J lost 0 bases; unmatched junction nucleotides: 1. CDR3 DNA sequence: TGTGCCAGCAGTTTTCAGGGGGCCTCCTACGAGCAGTACTTC. Protein product: CASSFQGASYEQYF.

This clonotype was detected only a few times. V usage is TRBV28 and J usage is TRBJ2-7, with 8 bases identical to TRBD2. Germline values: CDR1 MDHEN, CDR2 SYDVKM. V shed 5 bases and J 4 bases; nucleotides not matched to a gene: 10. This CDR3 region has 15 residues. The DNA for the CDR3 is TGTGCCAGCAGTCTCGGACCAGCGGGAGTTTACGAGCAGTACTTC. Translated, it gives CASSLGPAGVYEQYF.

Comment on this clonotype: A much larger clone differs by one base, so this may be a read error. This sequence joins TRBV5-5 and TRBJ2-2, with 12 bases matching TRBD1. Germline CDR1 reads SGHKS; CDR2 reads YYEKEE (reference sequence). This CDR3 spans 20 amino acids. CDR3 protein: CAGRPGQGALSGRSTGELFF. The CDR3 nucleotides read TGTGCCGGCAGGCCGGGACAGGGGGCGCTTAGCGGGAGGTCCACCGGGGAGCTGTTTTTT. Using reference TRBV5-5 and TRBJ2-2 for the parts outside the CDR3, the full variable domain is DAGVTQSPTHLIKTRGQQVTLRCSPISGHKSVSWYQQVLGQGPQFIFQYYEKEERGRGNFPDRFSARQFPNYSSELNVNALLLGDSALYLCAGRPGQGALSGRSTGELFFGEGSRLTVL.

This clonotype was seen a few times. The chain has TRBV5-4 and TRBJ2-7; 9 nucleotides match TRBD2. Germline CDR1 reads SGHNT; CDR2 reads YYREEE (reference sequence). The CDR3 runs 13 residues. The V segment lost 5 bases and the J segment 6 bases; nucleotides outside the gene matches: 6. CDR3: CASSLAGESEQYF. As DNA, the CDR3 is TGTGCCAGCAGTTTAGCGGGAGAAAGCGAGCAGTACTTC.

V usage is TRBV7-3 and J usage is TRBJ2-1; 9 positions agree with TRBD1. The CDR3 extends over 16 amino acids. The germline V gene encodes CDR1 SGHTA and CDR2 FQGTGA. Trimming at V came to 0 bases and at J to 6 bases, leaving 6 bases not matched to a gene. Written as DNA, the CDR3 is TGTGCCAGCAGCTTAACGTTTCCGGGACAGGGCAATGAGCAGTTCTTC. It translates to CASSLTFPGQGNEQFF. The entire variable domain, with the rest obtained from reference TRBV7-3 and TRBJ2-1, is as follows: GAGVSQTPSNKVTEKGKYVELRCDPISGHTALYWYRQSLGQGPEFLIYFQGTGAADDSGLPNDRFFAVRPEGSVSTLKIQRTERGDSAVYLCASSLTFPGQGNEQFFGPGTRLTVL.

This clonotype was seen ten or more times. The genes are TRBV5-1 and TRBJ2-7, with 12 bases lining up with TRBD1. The CDR3 covers 17 residues. V lost 1 base, J lost 6 bases, and 11 bases stayed unmatched. CDR1 SGHRS and CDR2 YFSETQ come from the germline V gene. The CDR3 here is CASSLRGTGGTTTEQYF. The CDR3 DNA sequence: TGCGCCAGCAGCTTGCGAGGGACAGGGGGCACCACTACCGAGCAGTACTTC. Supplemented by reference TRBV5-1 and TRBJ2-7, the full variable domain reads KAGVTQTPRYLIKTRGQQVTLSCSPISGHRSVSWYQQTPGQGLQFLFEYFSETQRNKGNFPGRFSGRQFSNSRSEMNVSTLELGDSALYLCASSLRGTGGTTTEQYFGPGTRLTVT.

In the case of this clonotype: A much bigger clone sits one base away, suggesting this may be a read error. This chain connects TRBV29-1 to TRBJ2-7, with 8 bases identical to TRBD2. The CDR3 totals 14 residues. Germline CDR1 SQVTM, CDR2 ANQGSEA. CDR3 in amino acids: CSVDAGGPLYEQHF. The CDR3 DNA reads as TGCAGCGTTGATGCGGGAGGTCCACTCTACGAGCAGCACTTC.

The chain employs TRBV3-1 and TRBJ2-1; 9 bases match TRBD2. The CDR3 extends over 17 amino acids. Germline CDR1 is LGHDT and CDR2 is YNNKEL (reference sequence). V trimming: 2 bases; J trimming: 5 bases; junction bases outside the gene matches: 10. The CDR3, as DNA: TGTGCCAGCAGCCAATTTCCTAGCGGGACAGTACACAATGAGCAGTTCTTC. This codes for CASSQFPSGTVHNEQFF.

This clonotype was observed many times. The rearrangement joins TRBV28 to TRBJ1-2, with D perhaps matching TRBD1 (5 bases). Trimming took 4 bases from V and 4 from J, leaving 19 bases between them. Germline loops: CDR1 MDHEN, CDR2 SYDVKM. The CDR3 runs 16 residues. CDR3 in DNA: TGTGCCAGCAGTTCCGACGGAGTAGCAGGGACCTATGGCTACACCTTC. Encoded protein: CASSSDGVAGTYGYTF.